The 8 T cell receptor beta chains below come from one sample, sequenced in a study of shared clonotypes between healthy human individuals. CD45RO-negative, CCR7-positively selected cells formed the naive CD8 fraction, excluding terminally differentiated effector memory CD45RA+ cells. The protocol was immunoSEQ multiplex PCR, while the TCRdb copy is restricted to in-frame clones and leaves out a portion. The sample has 2 million to 2.5 million clones; roughly 94% are singletons. Specimen: naive CD8+ T cells sorted from blood. The receptors originated from a young man in good health.

The V and J genes are TRBV28 and TRBJ1-3; D possibly corresponds to TRBD1 (6 bases). This CDR3 spans 15 amino acids. The V and J ends lost 3 bases and 4 bases respectively, with 13 bases between them. The germline V gene has CDR1 MDHEN and CDR2 SYDVKM. The DNA for the CDR3 is TGTGCCAGCAGTTTGGCAGGGGAATTAGGAAACACCATATATTTT. It codes for CASSLAGELGNTIYF.

The rearrangement joins TRBV4-3 to TRBJ2-1, with a tentative D call TRBD2 (6 bases). Trimming left V 3 bases short and J 5 bases short, with 11 bases between. The CDR3 has 14 residues. CDR1 LGHNA and CDR2 YSLEER come from the germline V gene. The CDR3 spells CASSHGGLDNEQFF. CDR3 in DNA: TGCGCCAGCAGCCATGGGGGACTCGACAATGAGCAGTTCTTC.

This chain links TRBV4-1 with TRBJ2-3, with a weak D call TRBD1 (5 bases). Germline CDR1 and CDR2: MGHRA and YSYEKL. The CDR3 loop spans 14 amino acids. Trimming took 6 bases from V and 2 from J, leaving 12 bases between them. CDR3 sequence reads: CASRPSTVTDTQYF. The CDR3 region has the DNA TGCGCCAGCAGACCTTCGACAGTCACAGATACGCAGTATTTT.

This chain joins TRBV5-1 and TRBJ2-1, with 8 bases identical to TRBD1. CDR3 length equals 15 residues. From germline, CDR1 is SGHRS and CDR2 YFSETQ. V dropped 2 bases and J dropped 8; count of bases not matched to a gene: 9. In DNA form, the CDR3 reads TGCGCCAGCAGCTTTTGGACAGGGTCATATTATGAGCAGTTCTTC. Translated, it gives CASSFWTGSYYEQFF.

The chain joins TRBV10-2 to TRBJ1-4; D is unresolved. Germline V CDR1 and CDR2: WSHSY, SAAADI. The germline V and J ends were trimmed by 5 bases and 7 bases, with 20 bases remaining between them. The CDR3 runs to 16 residues. This CDR3 reads CASSPLGEGSGEKLFF. CDR3 in DNA: TGCGCCAGCAGTCCACTTGGAGAGGGTTCTGGTGAAAAACTGTTTTTT.

The chain links TRBV18 to TRBJ2-2; 8 positions match TRBD2. The CDR3 is made up of 17 amino acids. Germline CDR1 KGHSH, CDR2 LQKENI. V lost 0 bases to trimming and J lost 4 bases; unmatched junction nucleotides: 7. The DNA of the CDR3 is TGTGCCAGCTCACCACCTGACGGGAGGGCCTTCACCGGGGAGCTGTTTTTT. Protein product: CASSPPDGRAFTGELFF.

The chain has TRBV7-8 and TRBJ1-1; D is uncertain. V shed 1 base and J shed 6 bases, with 15 bases lying between them. The germline CDR1 and CDR2 sequences are SGHVS and FQNEAQ. This CDR3 is 15 amino acids long. The CDR3 DNA sequence: TGTGCCAGCAGCTTAGATTTGGCAAGGGTCTCTGAAGCTTTCTTT. Translation: CASSLDLARVSEAFF.

A remark on this clone: Distinct nucleotide sequences in the sample also encode this CDR3. V gene TRBV9 combines with J gene TRBJ2-7, with TRBD1 as a possible D gene (5 bases). This CDR3 has 12 residues. The V and J ends lost 3 bases and 3 bases respectively, with 7 bases between them. Germline V gives CDR1 SGDLS, CDR2 YYNGEE. The CDR3 loop reads CASSDDSYEQYF. For the CDR3, the DNA is TGTGCCAGCAGCGACGACAGCTACGAGCAGTACTTC.